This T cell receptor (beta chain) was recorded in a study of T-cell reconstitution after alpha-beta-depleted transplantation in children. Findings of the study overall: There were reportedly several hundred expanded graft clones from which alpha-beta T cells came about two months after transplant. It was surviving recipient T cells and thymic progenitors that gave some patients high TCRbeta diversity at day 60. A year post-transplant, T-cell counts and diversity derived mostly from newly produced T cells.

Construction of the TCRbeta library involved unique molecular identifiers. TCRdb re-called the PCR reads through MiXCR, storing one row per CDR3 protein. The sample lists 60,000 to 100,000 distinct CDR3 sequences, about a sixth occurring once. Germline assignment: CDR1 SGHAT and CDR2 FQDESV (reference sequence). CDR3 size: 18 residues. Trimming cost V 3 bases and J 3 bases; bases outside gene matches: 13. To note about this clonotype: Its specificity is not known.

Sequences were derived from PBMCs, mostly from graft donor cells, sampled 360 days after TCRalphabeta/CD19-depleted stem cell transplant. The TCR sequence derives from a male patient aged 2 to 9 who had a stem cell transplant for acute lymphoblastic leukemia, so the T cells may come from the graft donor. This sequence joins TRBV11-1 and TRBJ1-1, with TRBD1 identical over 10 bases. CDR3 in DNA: TGTGCCAGCAGCTTTCCCCGTCGACAGGGGGCCACGGACACTGAAGCTTTCTTT. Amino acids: CASSFPRRQGATDTEAFF.